This TCR beta chain appears in the sequencing data of a study of cytomegalovirus exposure and HLA in healthy donors. This CDR3 is built from 14 residues. CDR1 is GTSNPN and CDR2 is SVGIG in the germline V gene (reference sequence). Losses at the gene ends were 4 bases for V and 7 bases for J; bases not matched to a gene: 8. The donors were part of the validation cohort, which consisted of about 120 subjects and was separate from the first cohort of about 670 subjects. Repertoires were generated with immunoSEQ multiplex PCR, while TCRdb's copy carries only in-frame clones and drops some. Altogether some 200,000 clones are present, 75% to 95% being singletons, with the ten largest covering approximately 1.1%.

Sequencing input: PBMCs. This TCR came from a woman younger than 30 in good health and CMV-seronegative. The chain couples TRBV30 to TRBJ1-4; TRBD1 agrees at 8 bases. CDR3 bases: TGTGCCTGGACCGAGGACAGGGTGTCTGAAAAACTGTTTTTT. Translated: CAWTEDRVSEKLFF.